This T cell receptor (beta chain) was captured by sequencing in a study of blood T cell repertoires in COVID-19 (dated by TCRdb to 2020 to 2022). About the investigation overall: Collaborator samples came from the United States, Italy and Spain and covered acute and convalescent phases of COVID-19. The material from the prospective study consisted of cDNA or gDNA derived from T cells, B-cell-depleted T cells, or PBMCs. Where HLA class I and class II types were available, the types were taken from metadata supplied by the sample provider, not from assay-based typing. Samples were obtained from the ongoing ImmuneRACE study (first 160 participants) and from about 1,300 subjects provided by 6 global collaborators. The repertoires were made available in a free public database intended to serve as a resource for research on the immune response to SARS-CoV-2. A de-identified subject ID, COVID-19 status, age in years and sex were almost always included in the sample metadata. Deeply sampled blood TCRbeta repertoires from subjects exposed to, actively infected with, or recovered from COVID-19 were included in the dataset.

Trimming removed 4 bases from V and 0 bases from J; the gene matches leave 12 bases unexplained. Taken from cysteine to phenylalanine, the CDR3 has 18 residues. The only DNA kept is the CDR3, 54 bases in frame from the first base. Per the germline V gene, SGDLS is the CDR1 and YYNGEE is the CDR2. Notes on this clone: This clone's antigen is unknown. Qualities for individual bases were not recorded, and no much larger clone is one base off.

Broad study findings and their caveats: The amount of clinical and demographic metadata varied by source and participant and was provided uncurated.

TCRbeta CDR3 regions were amplified from genomic DNA using the immunoSEQ Assay, a bias-controlled multiplex PCR. Per the original workflow: The number of nucleated cells in each sample was estimated by amplification of reference gene primers within the assay. To quantify the absolute abundance of each unique TCRbeta CDR3 rearrangement, sequence reads were collapsed and filtered. For each sample, productive Simpson clonality was calculated as the square root of Simpson's diversity index over productive rearrangements. In its TCRdb copy, this immuneACCESS table keeps in-frame sequences only and misses some clones. Where compared with another copy, unresolved V genes explain less than half of these, and the others have no known cause. V, J and clone size are those of that table, while D and trimming were read from the DNA. Counted in this sample were approximately 200,000 clones; 75% to 85% of them appeared once. Of the sample, around 11% is held by the ten largest clones.

In the prospective study, participants were roughly 18 to 89 years old, resided in about two dozen geographic areas of the United States, and were enrolled through a virtual design. Cohort assignment in the prospective study relied on participant-reported clinical history from a screening survey and a study questionnaire. Recovered participants in ImmuneRACE Cohort 3 were defined by two consecutive negative NP/OP PCR tests, clearance by a healthcare professional, or resolution of symptoms. In the prospective study, mobile phlebotomists collected whole blood, serum and a nasopharyngeal or oropharyngeal swab from each participant. Additional blood draws and questionnaires over an approximately 2-month period could optionally be provided by prospective study participants. Blood samples from the prospective study were shipped frozen or at room temperature prior to DNA extraction.

The sequence links TRBV9 to TRBJ1-4; TRBD1 aligns with 7 central bases. This TCR was recovered from a man in his forties who had recovered from COVID-19. The sequencing sample was made of PBMCs or T cells enriched from blood (not recorded which). The sequenced DNA: TGTGCCAGCAGCCCATGGGGGGACAGACGGGCAACTAATGAAAAACTGTTTTTT. Its protein product is CASSPWGDRRATNEKLFF.